The 13 T cell receptor beta chains reported below all come from one sample, sequenced in a study of control samples from healthy donors and cancer patients. The method was immunoSEQ multiplex PCR; TCRdb's version includes in-frame clones alone and lacks a portion of them. The sample records about 170,000 clones, about 90% being singletons. The source material was blood. These receptors were taken from a man aged 25-45 years in good health.

The rearrangement uses TRBV3-1 (or the pseudogene TRBV3-2) and TRBJ2-7; 13 bases align to TRBD2. Losses at the gene ends were 8 bases for V and 1 base for J; bases not matched to a gene: 8. CDR3 length: 16 amino acids. Germline CDR1 and CDR2: LGHDT and YNNKEL (reference sequence). CDR3 in amino acids: CASLGLAGSGSYEQYF. As DNA, the CDR3 is TGTGCCAGCCTGGGACTAGCGGGATCAGGGTCCTACGAGCAGTACTTC.

This chain uses TRBV5-6 with TRBJ1-5, with no clear D. Per the germline V gene, CDR1 is SGHDT and CDR2 is YYEEEE. Trimming cost V 3 bases and J 2 bases, with 3 bases left between them. CDR3 length: 12 amino acids. CDR3 in amino acids: CASSWRNQPQHF. In DNA form, the CDR3 reads TGTGCCAGCAGCTGGCGCAATCAGCCCCAGCATTTT.

Note on this clone: The junction and the germline gene differ at one end; a read error may be behind it. The chain carries TRBV6-6 and TRBJ1-1; D gene uncertain. CDR3 size: 12 residues. From germline, CDR1 is MNHNY and CDR2 SVGAGI (reference sequence). The CDR3 here is CASNYQLSEAFF. DNA for the CDR3: TGTGCCAGCAATTACCAGCTTTCAGAAGCTTTCTTT.

With regard to this clone: This specimen includes other DNA sequences encoding the same CDR3. The chain has TRBV5-4 and TRBJ2-3; D tentatively fits TRBD1 or TRBD2 (6 bases each). CDR3 length: 13 amino acids. Germline V lookup: CDR1 SGHNT, CDR2 YYREEE (reference sequence). V gave up 4 bases and J gave up 4 bases, with 10 bases separating them. The CDR3 DNA is TGTGCCAGCAGCCCCGGGGGCGCAGATACGCAGTATTTT. Its translation is CASSPGGADTQYF.

This clone was counted once. The chain is built from TRBV3-1 (or the pseudogene TRBV3-2) and TRBJ2-7; tentative D call: TRBD2 (5 bases). The CDR3 loop spans 15 amino acids. Trimming removed 0 bases from V and 4 bases from J, with 13 bases in between. Germline V lookup: CDR1 LGHDT, CDR2 YNNKEL (reference sequence). The CDR3 protein is CASSQDKRWVYEQYF. The CDR3 DNA sequence: TGTGCCAGCAGCCAAGATAAGCGGTGGGTTTACGAGCAGTACTTC.

A note on this clone: The sample has other DNA sequences that encode this CDR3 too. The rearrangement uses TRBV5-8 and TRBJ1-1; possible D gene TRBD1, 6 bases. Germline V CDR1 and CDR2: SGHTS, YDEGEE. The CDR3 is 13 residues long. V lost 1 base and J lost 7, with 11 bases in between. CDR3 sequence: CASSLLQGYEAFF. Written as DNA, the CDR3 is TGTGCCAGCAGCTTGTTACAGGGATATGAAGCTTTCTTT.

The chain carries TRBV19 and TRBJ2-7, with D perhaps TRBD1 (5 bases). Trimming took 6 bases from V and 4 from J, leaving 13 bases between them. The CDR3 extends over 13 amino acids. CDR1 LNHDA and CDR2 SQIVND come from the germline V gene (reference sequence). CDR3 sequence: CASRTAQGYEQYF. CDR3 bases: TGTGCCAGTAGGACGGCTCAGGGATACGAGCAGTACTTC. The whole variable domain, remainder taken from reference TRBV19 and TRBJ2-7, is DGGITQSPKYLFRKEGQNVTLSCEQNLNHDAMYWYRQDPGQGLRLIYYSQIVNDFQKGDIAEGYSVSREKKESFPLTVTSAQKNPTAFYLCASRTAQGYEQYFGPGTRLTVT.

The rearrangement links TRBV11-3 to TRBJ2-2; D unclear. Germline values: CDR1 SGHNT, CDR2 YENEEA. V dropped 4 bases and J dropped 8 bases, with 8 bases sitting between them. The length of the CDR3 is 12 residues. Here the CDR3 reads CASSWVSGELFF. CDR3 DNA: TGTGCCAGCAGCTGGGTTTCTGGGGAGCTGTTTTTT.

This chain links TRBV27 with TRBJ2-7; D ambiguous. The CDR3 has 14 amino acids. Trimming removed 3 bases at V and 4 bases at J, with 13 bases between. The germline V gene encodes CDR1 MNHEY and CDR2 SMNVEV (reference sequence). CDR3: CASSFGSPGYEQYF. In nucleotides, the CDR3 is TGTGCCAGCAGTTTCGGTAGCCCCGGGTACGAGCAGTACTTC.

The chain is built from TRBV6-5 and TRBJ2-3; the D is unclear. Trimming removed 6 bases from V and 5 bases from J, with 12 bases in between. CDR1 is MNHEY, CDR2 SVGAGI, per germline. The CDR3 covers 13 residues. In DNA form, the CDR3 reads TGTGCCAGCAGCCTTAAACCCAGAGATACGCAGTATTTT. It translates to CASSLKPRDTQYF.

The V and J genes are TRBV28 and TRBJ2-2; TRBD2 aligns across 8 bases. Germline V gene sequence: CDR1 MDHEN, CDR2 SYDVKM. The ends lost 7 bases at V and 8 bases at J; junction bases unmatched: 9. The CDR3 runs to 14 residues. Written as DNA, the CDR3 is TGTGCCAGCAAACTAGCGGACAAGAGGGGGGAGCTGTTTTTT. It translates to CASKLADKRGELFF.

The chain recombines TRBV3-1 (or the pseudogene TRBV3-2) with TRBJ1-1, with 9 positions matching TRBD1. V trimming: 1 base; J trimming: 1 base; junction bases outside the gene matches: 7. The CDR3 runs 17 residues. CDR1 LGHDT and CDR2 YNNKEL come from the germline V gene (reference sequence). In DNA form, the CDR3 reads TGTGCCAGCAGCCAAGGAATTTGGGGACAGGGGAACACTGAAGCTTTCTTT. It codes for CASSQGIWGQGNTEAFF.

This chain links TRBV19 with TRBJ2-1; the match to TRBD1 covers 12 bases. The CDR3 is 17 residues long. V shed 3 bases, J shed 9 bases, and the junction held 12 bases outside the gene matches. Germline CDR1 reads LNHDA; CDR2 reads SQIVND (reference sequence). This CDR3 reads CASSIPIPGQGAPEQFF. CDR3 in DNA: TGTGCCAGTAGTATCCCTATCCCGGGACAGGGGGCTCCTGAGCAGTTCTTC.